The 24 T cell receptor beta chains listed next were all sequenced from one sample in a study of blood T cells in healthy people across ages. It was with a sample-barcoded 5' primer and a J-beta primer mix that a second PCR of roughly 7 to 12 cycles was run. A single record per CDR3 protein comes from TCRdb applying MiXCR to the 5' RACE reads. There are hundreds of thousands of distinct CDR3 sequences in the sample; around half occur only once, and around 25% lies in the top ten. Sequencing was performed on blood. The receptor set was obtained from a man older than 75 in good health.

The rearrangement joins TRBV7-2 to TRBJ2-7; 11 nucleotides match TRBD1. Germline CDR1 and CDR2: SGHTA and FQGNSA. V shed 5 bases, J shed 3 bases, and the junction held 9 bases outside the gene matches. The CDR3 covers 16 residues. This chain's CDR3 is CASSGDRGNIIYEQYF. In DNA form, the CDR3 reads TGTGCCAGCAGCGGGGACAGGGGGAATATCATCTACGAGCAGTACTTC.

The rearrangement joins TRBV20-1 to TRBJ2-7; 10 positions agree with TRBD2. CDR1 and CDR2 (germline): DFQATT, SNEGSKA (reference sequence). V trimming: 3 bases; J trimming: 9 bases; junction bases outside the gene matches: 11. This CDR3 has 14 residues. CDR3 region: CSASRSSGRDGQYF. The DNA for the CDR3 is TGCAGTGCTAGTAGGTCTAGCGGGAGAGATGGGCAGTACTTC.

This clonotype was found many times. The gene calls are TRBV6-5 and TRBJ2-7, with 14 bases matching TRBD2. The CDR3 is 14 residues long. Germline loops: CDR1 MNHEY, CDR2 SVGAGI. The trim removed 6 bases at V and 2 bases at J, leaving 0 bases unmatched. CDR3 in amino acids: CASRTSGGAYEQYF. As DNA, the CDR3 is TGTGCCAGCAGGACTAGCGGGGGGGCCTACGAGCAGTACTTC.

This sequence joins TRBV6-2 or TRBV6-3 and TRBJ2-1; 7 bases line up with TRBD1. CDR1 is MNHEY, CDR2 SVGEGT, per germline. V was pared by 2 bases and J by 6 bases, with 16 bases of the junction left unmatched. The length of the CDR3 is 18 residues. CDR3 loop: CASSYPPSGTVRGNEQFF. As DNA, the CDR3 is TGTGCCAGCAGTTACCCACCTTCCGGGACAGTGAGGGGCAATGAGCAGTTCTTC.

This clonotype was picked up a small number of times. The V and J genes are TRBV20-1 and TRBJ1-1; possible D gene TRBD1, 6 bases. Germline lookup yields CDR1 DFQATT and CDR2 SNEGSKA (reference sequence). With 8 bases removed from V and 5 bases from J, the gap between germline ends came to 18 bases. The CDR3 has 13 amino acids. CDR3 nucleotide sequence: TGCAGTCGGCGGGGGCCCACGGGGACTGAAGCTTTCTTT. Residues: CSRRGPTGTEAFF.

V usage is TRBV24-1 and J usage is TRBJ2-1; 10 bases match TRBD1. With V trimmed by 5 bases and J by 6 bases, 9 bases remained unmatched. There are 16 residues in the CDR3. Germline assignment: CDR1 KGHDR and CDR2 SFDVKD. The CDR3 loop is CATSAATGGNVNEQFF. The CDR3 bases are TGTGCCACCAGTGCCGCGACAGGGGGCAACGTCAATGAGCAGTTCTTC.

The sample holds a few counts of this clonotype. The chain recombines TRBV10-3 with TRBJ2-5, with 9 bases that match TRBD1. The end of the DNA is better explained by TRBJ2-7, so the J call may be wrong. This CDR3 comprises 16 residues. Germline V gene data show CDR1 as ENHRY and CDR2 as SYGVKD. For the CDR3, the DNA is TGTGCCATCAGTGAGACCCCCCCGGGACAGGGCAGCGAGCAGTACTTC. Translating gives CAISETPPGQGSEQYF.

This clonotype turned up a few times. The chain combines TRBV29-1 with TRBJ2-5; TRBD2 matches at 7 bases. The CDR3 contains 13 residues. Trimming removed 5 bases from V and 5 bases from J; junction bases left unmatched: 8. The germline CDR1 and CDR2 sequences are SQVTM and ANQGSEA. The CDR3 reads CSVQWGGRETQYF. CDR3 sequence (DNA): TGCAGCGTTCAATGGGGGGGTCGGGAGACCCAGTACTTC. The full variable domain, with the rest looked up from reference TRBV29-1 and TRBJ2-5, is SAVISQKPSRDICQRGTSLTIQCQVDSQVTMMFWYRQQPGQSLTLIATANQGSEATYESGFVIDKFPISRPNLTFSTLTVSNMSPEDSSIYLCSVQWGGRETQYFGPGTRLLVL.

The chain joins TRBV4-1 to TRBJ1-2; TRBD1 aligns across 7 bases. The junction had 6 bases not matched to a gene; V was cut back by 0 bases and J by 5 bases. CDR3 length equals 15 residues. CDR1 MGHRA and CDR2 YSYEKL come from the germline V gene. The CDR3 protein is CASSQDRTGVYGYTF. As DNA, the CDR3 is TGCGCCAGCAGCCAAGATCGAACAGGGGTTTATGGCTACACCTTC.

The rearrangement joins TRBV30 to TRBJ2-3; TRBD2 aligns across 9 bases. The CDR3 is made up of 14 amino acids. Per germline, CDR1 GTSNPN and CDR2 SVGIG (reference sequence). V shed 2 bases and J 7 bases; nucleotides not matched to a gene: 7. The CDR3 sequence: CAWSFSGSVNTQYF. The CDR3, as DNA: TGTGCCTGGAGTTTTAGCGGGAGTGTGAATACGCAGTATTTT.

Turning to this clonotype: A much larger clone lies one base from this, so it may be a read error. The chain links TRBV6-6 to TRBJ2-3; 9 bases are shared with TRBD1. The germline gives CDR1 MNHNY, CDR2 SVGAGI (reference sequence). The length of the CDR3 is 15 residues. CDR3 residues: CVSSYYRGRGDTQYF. The CDR3 DNA reads TGTGTCAGCAGTTACTACAGGGGGCGCGGTGATACGCAGTATTTT.

Remarks on this clonotype: One end of the junction varies from germline; a read error may be responsible. The chain is built from TRBV2 and TRBJ2-7; TRBD2 matches 8 bases. The DNA end is more similar to TRBJ2-5, so the J call may be wrong. The germline CDR1 and CDR2 sequences are SNHLY and FYNNEI. There are 15 residues in the CDR3. CDR3 residues: CASREGGLERETQYF. The CDR3 DNA reads TGTGCCAGCAGAGAAGGGGGACTAGAGAGGGAGACCCAGTACTTC.

The rearrangement uses TRBV4-1 and TRBJ2-7; 7 bases agree with TRBD2. The V segment lost 0 bases and the J segment 0 bases; nucleotides outside the gene matches: 5. The CDR3 loop spans 16 amino acids. Germline lookup yields CDR1 MGHRA and CDR2 YSYEKL. The CDR3 nucleotides are TGCGCCAGCAGCCAAGATCAGCGGGGCCTCTCCTACGAGCAGTACTTC. It specifies CASSQDQRGLSYEQYF.

V is TRBV6-6 and J is TRBJ2-7; 11 bases line up with TRBD1. V trimming: 0 bases; J trimming: 0 bases; junction bases outside the gene matches: 1. This CDR3 has 16 amino acids. Germline V gene lookup returns CDR1 MNHNY and CDR2 SVGAGI (reference sequence). CDR3 amino acids: CASSYSGTGGSYEQYF. CDR3 nucleotides: TGTGCCAGCAGTTACTCGGGGACAGGGGGCTCCTACGAGCAGTACTTC.

This clonotype showed up many times. V gene TRBV5-1 combines with J gene TRBJ2-6; the D is unclear. V lost 5 bases and J 3 bases, leaving 15 bases between the germline ends. The CDR3 consists of 16 residues. The V gene's germline CDR1 is SGHRS and CDR2 YFSETQ. CDR3 region: CASSRDLGSGANVLTF. For the CDR3, the DNA is TGCGCCAGCAGTCGAGATTTGGGTAGTGGGGCCAACGTCCTGACTTTC.

The chain carries TRBV25-1 and TRBJ1-5; D is possibly TRBD1 (5 bases). Per germline, CDR1 MGHDK and CDR2 SYGVNS. Trimming removed 1 base at V and 6 bases at J, with 13 bases between. The CDR3 runs 15 residues. The CDR3 nucleotides read TGTGCCAGCAGTGAATCGGGACTCGGCGGTCAGCCCCAGCATTTT. It encodes CASSESGLGGQPQHF.

The chain has TRBV5-6 and TRBJ2-1; D remains ambiguous. The germline CDR1 and CDR2 sequences are SGHDT and YYEEEE. V was cut by 3 bases and J by 10 bases, with 20 bases left in between. The CDR3 runs 15 residues. CDR3: CASSSEGWVIIEQFF. The CDR3 coding sequence is TGTGCCAGCAGCTCAGAAGGGTGGGTCATCATCGAGCAGTTCTTC.

Concerning this clonotype itself: One junction end disagrees with the germline gene, perhaps due to a read error. CDR3 nucleotides: TGCGCCAGCAGGTCCCGGGACAGATCCTTCTATAATTCACCCCTCCACTTT. Amino acids: CASRSRDRSFYNSPLHF. This chain links TRBV2 with TRBJ1-6, with 7 bases identical to TRBD1. CDR1 is SNHLY, CDR2 FYNNEI, per germline. The CDR3 totals 17 residues.

The chain combines TRBV28 with TRBJ2-1; TRBD2 matches 7 bases. Looked up from germline, CDR1 is MDHEN and CDR2 is SYDVKM. This CDR3 is 16 amino acids long. V lost 5 bases and J lost 5; bases outside the gene matches: 12. The CDR3: CASSAPSRAGDNEQFF. DNA for the CDR3: TGTGCCAGCAGTGCCCCGAGCCGTGCGGGAGACAATGAGCAGTTCTTC.

In nucleotides, the CDR3 is TGTGCCATCCATCCAGGAAACACCATATATTTT. This codes for CAIHPGNTIYF. This chain joins TRBV5-5 and TRBJ1-3; D unclear. Trimming took off 9 bases at V and 4 bases at J, with 8 bases between the two ends. In germline, CDR1 is SGHKS, CDR2 YYEKEE (reference sequence). CDR3 size: 11 residues.

V gene TRBV10-2 combines with J gene TRBJ2-1; D perhaps matches TRBD2 (6 bases). With 7 bases removed from V and 2 bases from J, the gap between germline ends came to 21 bases. Germline V gene data show CDR1 as WSHSY and CDR2 as SAAADI. CDR3 length equals 17 residues. CDR3 sequence: CASTSKKTSPAYNEQFF. In DNA, the CDR3 is TGCGCCAGCACCTCTAAGAAGACTAGTCCGGCCTACAATGAGCAGTTCTTC.

Of note for this clonotype: Just one base apart from a much larger clone, this may be a read error. The chain links TRBV6-5 to TRBJ1-1; TRBD1 might be the D (6 bases). The CDR3 spans 15 residues. Germline loops: CDR1 MNHEY, CDR2 SVGAGI. CDR3 sequence (DNA): TGTGCCAGCAGGTTCCGGACAGCGATGAACACTGAAACTTTCTTT. Its protein is CASRFRTAMNTETFF.

This clonotype has a count of ten or more. V is TRBV7-9 and J is TRBJ1-2, with 7 nucleotides matching TRBD1. The J segment lost 4 bases and the V segment lost 5 bases, leaving 10 bases of the junction unmatched. This CDR3 is 15 amino acids long. The germline V gene encodes CDR1 SEHNR and CDR2 FQNEAQ (reference sequence). The CDR3 reads CASSPRTGAVYGYTF. CDR3 sequence (DNA): TGTGCCAGCAGCCCCCGAACAGGGGCCGTCTATGGCTACACCTTC.

This clonotype was picked up many times. The V gene is TRBV6-5, the J gene TRBJ2-7, with TRBD1 as a possible D gene (5 bases). The CDR3 is made up of 12 amino acids. Germline V gene data show CDR1 as MNHEY and CDR2 as SVGAGI. The V end lost 6 bases, the J end lost 2 bases, and 8 bases lay between the germline ends. Here the CDR3 DNA reads TGTGCCAGCAGGGCAGGGACCTACGAGCAGTACTTC. Translating it yields CASRAGTYEQYF.